This T cell receptor (beta chain) was sequenced during a study of response to subunit inactivated influenza vaccine. A single record per CDR3 protein comes from TCRdb applying MiXCR to the RT-PCR reads. This sample has fewer than 400,000 distinct CDR3 sequences, with roughly a fifth found just once. Looked up from germline, CDR1 is LNHNV and CDR2 is YYDKDF (reference sequence). The CDR3 is 14 residues long. Trimming cost V 0 bases and J 7 bases, with 12 bases left between them. The TCR originated in a man aged 50 to 69 who received an inactivated influenza vaccine. The genes are TRBV15 and TRBJ2-5; no definite D call. The material was PBMCs from blood, obtained around 22 months after vaccination. CDR3 in amino acids: CATSRDDAVGTQYF. CDR3 nucleotide sequence: TGTGCCACCAGCAGAGATGACGCCGTTGGGACCCAGTACTTC.